This entry features one TCR beta chain sequence. This sample is part of a study of blood T cells in healthy people across ages. V was clipped by 9 bases and J by 6 bases, with 18 bases between them. The CDR3 is made up of 14 amino acids. Germline loops: CDR1 SNHLY, CDR2 FYNNEI. Sample-barcoded 5' priming and a J-beta primer mix drove a second PCR of roughly 6 to 12 cycles. TCRdb itself ran the 5' RACE reads through MiXCR, one entry per CDR3 protein. This table has roughly 1.5 million distinct CDR3 sequences, roughly 43% appearing once. This receptor was taken from a woman under 30 in good health. This rearrangement joins TRBV2 to TRBJ2-1, with D maybe TRBD2 (6 bases). Material for sequencing was blood. DNA for the CDR3: TGTGCCAGTCTTACAGAGACTAGGGGCAATGAGCAGTTCTTC. This translates into CASLTETRGNEQFF.